These 3 T cell receptor beta chains came from one sample sequenced in a study of identical twins. TCRdb re-called the 5' RACE reads with MiXCR, one entry per CDR3 protein. The table has 550,000 to 800,000 distinct CDR3 sequences, roughly 7.2% seen once. This sample was also put to use in a study of yellow fever vaccine responses in identical twins.

Specimen: PBMCs. Every receptor here comes from a woman aged 18 to 35 in good health.

This clonotype was observed a handful of times. CDR3 sequence (DNA): TGCGCCAGCAGCAGGGAGGGACAGGGCGTCAATGAGCAGTTCTTC. Encoded protein: CASSREGQGVNEQFF. V usage is TRBV5-1 and J usage is TRBJ2-1; 9 bases map to TRBD1. The CDR3 extends over 15 amino acids. V gave up 4 bases and J gave up 6 bases; unmatched junction bases: 8. Germline V gene sequence: CDR1 SGHRS, CDR2 YFSETQ.

The rearrangement uses TRBV6-1 and TRBJ2-7; no firm D call. The CDR3 sequence is 11 residues long. Trimming removed 8 bases from V and 4 bases from J, with 9 bases in between. Germline V CDR1 and CDR2: MNHNS, SASEGT. CDR3 amino acids: CASQVGYEQYV. CDR3 in DNA: TGTGCCAGCCAAGTTGGGTACGAGCAGTACGTC.

This clonotype was detected ten times or more. This chain joins TRBV6-1 and TRBJ1-5; a weak D match, TRBD1 (6 bases). The ends were cut back, 2 bases at V and 9 bases at J, with 17 bases in the middle. This CDR3 has 15 amino acids. CDR1 is MNHNS and CDR2 is SASEGT in the germline V gene. The CDR3 spells CASSEQGQQSRPQHF. Written as DNA, the CDR3 is TGTGCCAGCAGTGAACAAGGACAGCAATCTCGGCCCCAGCATTTT.